The 9 T cell receptor beta chains reported below all come from one sample, sequenced in a study of cytomegalovirus exposure and HLA in healthy donors. PCR employed 60 Vbeta and 13 Jbeta primers. The protocol was immunoSEQ multiplex PCR, while the TCRdb copy is restricted to in-frame clones and leaves out a portion. The data show about 72,000 clones, and the top ten clones hold 2.5% to 3%. The sample was PBMCs. Every receptor here comes from a man in his forties in good health and CMV-seronegative.

The chain combines TRBV5-1 with TRBJ1-1; 7 bases match TRBD1. This CDR3 is 15 amino acids long. Germline-derived CDR1 and CDR2 are SGHRS and YFSETQ. V shed 3 bases, J shed 5 bases, and the junction held 10 bases outside the gene matches. The CDR3 is CASSSQTGSGTEAFF. CDR3 coding DNA: TGCGCCAGCAGCTCCCAGACAGGGTCGGGTACTGAAGCTTTCTTT.

This chain links TRBV5-4 with TRBJ1-2; D is ambiguous. Germline CDR1 is SGHNT and CDR2 is YYREEE (reference sequence). Trimming removed 5 bases at V and 2 bases at J, with 13 bases between. The CDR3 covers 14 residues. The CDR3 loop is CASSSKTTNYGYTF. In DNA, the CDR3 is TGTGCCAGCAGTTCAAAGACAACGAACTATGGCTACACCTTC.

V gene TRBV7-2 combines with J gene TRBJ2-7; 11 nucleotides align to TRBD2. The CDR3 covers 15 residues. V gave up 3 bases and J gave up 4 bases; unmatched junction bases: 5. Germline CDR1 and CDR2: SGHTA and FQGNSA. The CDR3 nucleotides are TGTGCCAGCAGCTTCAGTAGCGGGGGGGGTTACGAGCAGTACTTC. Amino acid sequence: CASSFSSGGGYEQYF.

Worth noting for this clone: The junction departs from germline at one end; a sequencing error may be responsible. The chain joins TRBV5-1 to TRBJ2-1; D might be TRBD2 (6 bases). Germline-derived CDR1 and CDR2 are SGHRS and YFSETQ. This CDR3 has 18 amino acids. CDR3 sequence reads: CASSEMEQYREPYDEQFF. The CDR3 region has the DNA TGCGCCAGCAGCGAAATGGAACAATACCGGGAGCCCTACGATGAGCAGTTCTTC. The variable domain in full, with the rest retrieved from reference TRBV5-1 and TRBJ2-1, is KAGVTQTPRYLIKTRGQQVTLSCSPISGHRSVSWYQQTPGQGLQFLFEYFSETQRNKGNFPGRFSGRQFSNSRSEMNVSTLELGDSALYLCASSEMEQYREPYDEQFFGPGTRLTVL.

The chain links TRBV5-4 to TRBJ2-3, with 13 nucleotides matching TRBD2. Germline-derived CDR1 and CDR2 are SGHNT and YYREEE (reference sequence). With 4 bases clipped from V and 5 bases from J, the junction kept 4 bases outside the gene matches. The CDR3 is made up of 15 amino acids. The CDR3 sequence: CASSETSGGRDTQYF. CDR3 sequence (DNA): TGTGCCAGCAGCGAGACTAGCGGGGGGCGAGATACGCAGTATTTT.

This chain connects TRBV4-2 to TRBJ1-4; TRBD1 might be the D (6 bases). V was cut by 0 bases and J by 7 bases, with 9 bases left in between. Germline V gene data show CDR1 as LGHNA and CDR2 as YNFKEQ. The CDR3 has 14 amino acids. CDR3 loop: CASSQEQGAEKLFF. CDR3 in DNA: TGTGCCAGCAGCCAAGAACAGGGTGCTGAAAAACTGTTTTTT.

This chain uses TRBV12-2 with TRBJ2-7; the table's TRBD1 call for D was not verified on the DNA. TRBV12-2 is reported as a pseudogene. This CDR3 contains 15 residues. In DNA, the CDR3 is TGTGCAAGTCGCCTCCCCAAGGCAGGGGGGAACGAGCAGTACTTC. Its protein is CASRLPKAGGNEQYF.

The rearrangement uses TRBV11-2 and TRBJ2-7; maybe TRBD1 (6 bases). V was clipped by 4 bases and J by 5 bases, with 15 bases between them. CDR3 length equals 14 residues. Germline lookup yields CDR1 SGHAT and CDR2 FQNNGV. The CDR3: CASSSSRQGNEQYF. The CDR3 DNA follows: TGTGCCAGCAGCTCATCCAGGCAGGGGAACGAGCAGTACTTC.

The chain combines TRBV28 with TRBJ1-5, with D unresolved. The CDR3 runs 15 residues. Trimming stripped 5 bases from V and 4 bases from J, with 15 bases between. Germline CDR1 and CDR2: MDHEN and SYDVKM. The CDR3 nucleotides read TGTGCCAGCAGTCTCAATTCGGGTGGGAATCAGCCCCAGCATTTT. Encoded protein: CASSLNSGGNQPQHF.